One and the same sample provided the 6 T cell receptor beta chains below, sequenced in a study of persistence of HIV-infected CD4 T cells. The libraries were made with immunoSEQ version 4 in survey mode. Assay used: immunoSEQ multiplex PCR; TCRdb lists only in-frame clones, some missing. The table has 50,000 or so clones, 75% to 85% seen once; the top ten hold approximately 3%. Cells were stimulated with CMV-infected fibroblast lysates at 8 to 10 ug/mL. CD40L-negative CD69-negative CD45RO-high memory CD4+ T cells were sorted as populations depleted of antigen-responding cells. No antigen has been identified for these receptors. The specimen comprised CD4+ T cells sorted from PBMCs after approximately 19-hour stimulation, sampled from a patient who received antiretroviral therapy. The receptors shown here come from an adult man with HIV who was CMV-seropositive.

This clone is medium-sized within its sample. Here the CDR3 DNA reads TGTGCCAGCAGCCTGACGGGGACGCAGAATTCACCCCTCCACTTT. It codes for CASSLTGTQNSPLHF. This chain uses TRBV5-5 with TRBJ1-6; D is possibly TRBD1 (5 bases). The germline V and J ends were trimmed by 4 bases and 7 bases, with 15 bases remaining between them. The germline V gene has CDR1 SGHKS and CDR2 YYEKEE (reference sequence). This CDR3 has 15 residues. The complete variable domain, with remaining parts taken from reference TRBV5-5 and TRBJ1-6, reads DAGVTQSPTHLIKTRGQQVTLRCSPISGHKSVSWYQQVLGQGPQFIFQYYEKEERGRGNFPDRFSARQFPNYSSELNVNALLLGDSALYLCASSLTGTQNSPLHFGNGTRLTVT.

This clone ranks as medium-sized (0.01 to 0.1%). This chain uses TRBV4-1 with TRBJ1-3; possibly TRBD1 for D (6 bases). CDR1 is MGHRA, CDR2 YSYEKL, per germline. V was cut by 1 base and J by 0 bases, with 7 bases left in between. This CDR3 spans 15 amino acids. The DNA of the CDR3 is TGCGCCAGCAGCCAAGGGACAGCCTCTGGAAACACCATATATTTT. It yields the protein CASSQGTASGNTIYF.

This clone occurred a few times. V is TRBV27 and J is TRBJ2-3, with 14 bases aligning to TRBD2. Germline values: CDR1 MNHEY, CDR2 SMNVEV (reference sequence). The V and J ends lost 5 bases and 5 bases, in that order; junction bases with no gene match: 9. CDR3 length: 17 residues. The CDR3 loop reads CASSAMGLAGVGDTQYF. The CDR3 DNA is TGTGCCAGCAGTGCGATGGGACTAGCGGGAGTTGGAGATACGCAGTATTTT.

V and J are TRBV7-8 and TRBJ2-7; a possible D gene is TRBD1 (5 bases). V shed 5 bases and J shed 2 bases, with 10 bases lying between them. From germline, CDR1 is SGHVS and CDR2 FQNEAQ. CDR3 size: 13 residues. In nucleotides, the CDR3 is TGTGCCAGCAGCCGACAGCAGCCCTACGAGCAGTACTTC. Translated, it gives CASSRQQPYEQYF.

The chain uses TRBV30 and TRBJ2-2; D remains ambiguous. V lost 4 bases, J lost 2 bases, and 8 bases lay in between. The CDR3 is 13 residues long. Germline CDR1 is GTSNPN and CDR2 is SVGIG (reference sequence). CDR3 amino acids: CAWIQINTGELFF. The CDR3 DNA reads as TGTGCCTGGATACAGATTAACACCGGGGAGCTGTTTTTT.

This chain uses TRBV30 with TRBJ2-1, with D perhaps TRBD2 (6 bases). The CDR3 totals 18 residues. Per the germline V gene, CDR1 is GTSNPN and CDR2 is SVGIG (reference sequence). Trimming removed 4 bases at V and 1 base at J, with 23 bases between. The CDR3: CAWIPPLGGKFSYNEQFF. CDR3 nucleotides: TGTGCCTGGATTCCCCCGTTGGGGGGAAAATTTTCCTACAATGAGCAGTTCTTC. The full variable domain, rest sourced from reference TRBV30 and TRBJ2-1, is SQTIHQWPATLVQPVGSPLSLECTVEGTSNPNLYWYRQAAGRGLQLLFYSVGIGQISSEVPQNLSASRPQDRQFILSSKKLLLSDSGFYLCAWIPPLGGKFSYNEQFFGPGTRLTVL.